This TCR beta chain was recorded in a study of shared clonotypes between healthy human individuals. TCRdb keeps only in-frame clones here, not all; method: immunoSEQ multiplex PCR. Of about 1 million clones listed, approximately 72% are singletons. V was pared by 8 bases and J by 4 bases, with 11 bases between. CDR1 and CDR2 from the germline V gene are SQVTM and ANQGSEA. CDR3 length: 12 amino acids. Specimen: memory CD4+ T cells sorted from blood. Subset: CD45RA-negative fraction. This chain uses TRBV29-1 with TRBJ2-2; D ambiguous. The source is a man aged 18 to 30 in good health. In nucleotides, the CDR3 is TGCAGCATCTTCCGTACCACCGGGGAGCTGTTTTTT. This translates into CSIFRTTGELFF.